The sequence of this T cell receptor (beta chain) was determined in a study of spatial heterogeneity in lung cancer. On the study more broadly: At a median of about 22 months after resection, follow-up PBMC samples were sequenced when available.

This CDR3 has 13 amino acids. Germline-derived CDR1 and CDR2 are DFQATT and SNEGSKA (reference sequence). The V segment lost 3 bases and the J segment 3 bases; nucleotides outside the gene matches: 2. Indicated time point: blood at routine non-recurrence follow-up after resection. Whole RNA obtained from tumor, nontumor lung or frozen PBMC underwent sequencing without sorting. One entry per CDR3 protein, called by TCRdb with MiXCR from the 5' RACE reads. The repertoire holds 35,000 to 45,000 distinct CDR3 sequences, 20% to 25% seen once, with about 7% in the top ten. This TCR derives from a female donor with early-stage non-small cell lung cancer. The rearrangement joins TRBV20-1 to TRBJ2-1; 7 bases map to TRBD2. Material: PBMCs, obtained at follow-up. CDR3 amino acids: CSARGGGYNEQFF. The CDR3 DNA follows: TGCAGTGCTAGGGGCGGGGGCTACAATGAGCAGTTCTTC.